This TCR beta chain was profiled in a study of T cell repertoires in ileal Crohn's disease. The overall study: Surgery for a complication: stricturing in approximately 60%, penetrating in around 39%.

Data came from immunoSEQ multiplex PCR; TCRdb stores just in-frame clones and leaves some out. Of fewer than 2,500 clones in the sample, 78% are singletons; the top ten hold 21%. Regarding the study as a whole: Within the first postoperative year, endoscopy came at median about 7.3 months. Endoscopic recurrence occurred in every patient whose clonality exceeded 26.8%. Compared with non-smokers, active smokers at surgery showed more clonal expansions.

The time point is: neoterminal ileum biopsy at postoperative endoscopy, about 6 months after surgery. A word on this clone: Its cognate antigen is unknown.

Sequencing used ileal tissue. The TCR was taken from an adult with Crohn's disease.

The CDR3 nucleotides read TGTGCCAGCAGCTCTCTAGCGGGAGACGACAATGAGCAGTTCTTC. Amino acids: CASSSLAGDDNEQFF. The V gene is TRBV7-6, the J gene TRBJ2-1; TRBD2 matches 10 bases. The CDR3 is made up of 15 amino acids. Trimming cost V 4 bases and J 5 bases; bases outside gene matches: 5. Germline V gives CDR1 SGHVS, CDR2 FNYEAQ.